This entry is about one TCR beta chain. The data originate from a study of blood T cell repertoires in COVID-19. Germline assignment: CDR1 MGHRA and CDR2 YSYEKL. V was pared by 0 bases and J by 7 bases, with 12 bases between. The CDR3 contains 14 residues. TCRdb's copy holds only in-frame clones and misses some; the assay was immunoSEQ multiplex PCR. The sample records some 670,000 clones, just under 90% being singletons. The sequence derives from a woman aged 18 to 35 with acute or convalescent COVID-19. The sequenced material came from peripheral blood. This chain connects TRBV4-1 to TRBJ1-2, with no clear D. In DNA form, the CDR3 reads TGCGCCAGCAGCCAAGATGAGGGTAGAGGTGGCTACACCTTC. It codes for CASSQDEGRGGYTF.